Listed below are T cell receptor beta chains from one sample, sequenced in a study of cytomegalovirus exposure and HLA in healthy donors. The repertoire was sequenced with immunoSEQ multiplex PCR; TCRdb's copy has only in-frame clones and lacks some. The sample contains around 60,000 clones, 80% of which appear only once. Sequencing was carried out using PBMCs. The origin of the receptors is a male donor in good health and CMV-seronegative. The CDR3 runs from the conserved cysteine through the conserved F or W. A D gene is named only where the DNA matches it firmly. Some rows mark clone size as missing; the rest say once, few, many or name a class of expanded clone.

abundance: .
v_gene: TRBV7-3
j_gene: TRBJ2-3
d_gene: TRBD2
CDR3nt: TGTGCCAGCAGCTTAGGGACTAGCGGGGTTACAGATACGCAGTATTTT
CDR3aa: CASSLGTSGVTDTQYF

abundance: few
v_gene: TRBV7-2
j_gene: TRBJ2-5
d_gene: .
CDR3nt: TGTGCCAGCAGCTACACCCCTTCGGAGACCCAGTACTTC
CDR3aa: CASSYTPSETQYF

abundance: .
v_gene: TRBV30
j_gene: TRBJ2-7
d_gene: .
CDR3nt: TGTGCCTGGAGTGTACTTAGCAGATCCTACGAGCAGTACTTC
CDR3aa: CAWSVLSRSYEQYF

abundance: .
v_gene: TRBV18
j_gene: TRBJ1-5
d_gene: .
CDR3nt: TGTGCCACCCCAGGTGGGCAAAAACAGCATTTT
CDR3aa: CATPGGQKQHF

abundance: .
v_gene: TRBV11-1
j_gene: TRBJ2-1
d_gene: .
CDR3nt: TGTGCCAGCAGCTTAGAAAGCGTCAATGAGCAGTTCTTC
CDR3aa: CASSLESVNEQFF

abundance: once
v_gene: TRBV9
j_gene: TRBJ2-7
d_gene: TRBD2
CDR3nt: TGTGCCAGCAGCGTAGAAGACCTTAGCGGGGGGGCCTACGAGCAGTACTTC
CDR3aa: CASSVEDLSGGAYEQYF

abundance: .
v_gene: TRBV7-9
j_gene: TRBJ2-1
d_gene: TRBD1
CDR3nt: TGTGCCAGCAGCCGCCGGGACAGGGGGCATCATGAGCAGTTCTTC
CDR3aa: CASSRRDRGHHEQFF

abundance: .
v_gene: TRBV28
j_gene: TRBJ2-7
d_gene: .
CDR3nt: TGTGCCAGCAGCGAGTCAGGGCCCTACGAGCAGTACTTC
CDR3aa: CASSESGPYEQYF

abundance: once
v_gene: TRBV28
j_gene: TRBJ1-3
d_gene: .
CDR3nt: TGTGCCAGCAGTTCATCCGAGGGCTCTGGAAACACCATATATTTT
CDR3aa: CASSSSEGSGNTIYF

abundance: .
v_gene: TRBV5-5
j_gene: TRBJ1-2
d_gene: .
CDR3nt: TGTGCCAGCAGCTTGGAAGGGGGACCGAACTATGGCTACACCTTC
CDR3aa: CASSLEGGPNYGYTF

abundance: .
v_gene: TRBV20-1
j_gene: TRBJ1-1
d_gene: TRBD1
CDR3nt: TGCAGTGCCCCCTTGATCAGGGGGGCTTTCTTT
CDR3aa: CSAPLIRGAFF

abundance: .
v_gene: TRBV14
j_gene: TRBJ2-3
d_gene: .
CDR3nt: TGTGCCAGCAGCCAATCGTTTTCACGGTTCACAGATACGCAGTATTTT
CDR3aa: CASSQSFSRFTDTQYF

abundance: .
v_gene: TRBV19
j_gene: TRBJ1-4
d_gene: .
CDR3nt: TGTGCCAGTAGTATCAGCCGACGGGGGGCCAGGGATAATGAAAAACTGTTTTTT
CDR3aa: CASSISRRGARDNEKLFF

abundance: .
v_gene: TRBV2
j_gene: TRBJ2-7
d_gene: .
CDR3nt: TGTGCCACTAACCCCGGCTACGAGCAGTACTTC
CDR3aa: CATNPGYEQYF